Sequencing of this T cell receptor (beta chain) was carried out in a study of identical twins. The study, taken as a whole, reports: Its conclusions, products of cross-sectional statistical analysis, did not come from following the same donors. Alpha sequences out of frame and shared by twins had excess low generation probability. With abundant cord blood beta clonotypes, insertions were fewer; memory repertoires showed no such pattern.

Trimming shortened V by 1 base and J by 4 bases, and 8 bases separated the two germline ends. The CDR3 runs to 14 residues. The germline CDR1 and CDR2 sequences are KGHDR and SFDVKD. The sample holds many counts of this clonotype. As yet, its antigen is unknown. The authors used template switching to add a universal primer site and gave cDNA unique molecular identifiers. Via MiXCR, TCRdb re-called the 5' RACE reads, giving one row per CDR3 protein. The table records about 570,000 distinct CDR3 sequences, just under 10% of them present only once. The sample was also reused in another study, on yellow fever vaccine responses in identical twins.

The chain joins TRBV24-1 to TRBJ2-3; D is perhaps TRBD2 (5 bases). What was sequenced was PBMCs. This TCR was sampled from a woman between 18 and 30 years old in good health. CDR3 coding DNA: TGTGCCACCAGTGATTTCGGGGTTGCAGATACGCAGTATTTT. Protein: CATSDFGVADTQYF.